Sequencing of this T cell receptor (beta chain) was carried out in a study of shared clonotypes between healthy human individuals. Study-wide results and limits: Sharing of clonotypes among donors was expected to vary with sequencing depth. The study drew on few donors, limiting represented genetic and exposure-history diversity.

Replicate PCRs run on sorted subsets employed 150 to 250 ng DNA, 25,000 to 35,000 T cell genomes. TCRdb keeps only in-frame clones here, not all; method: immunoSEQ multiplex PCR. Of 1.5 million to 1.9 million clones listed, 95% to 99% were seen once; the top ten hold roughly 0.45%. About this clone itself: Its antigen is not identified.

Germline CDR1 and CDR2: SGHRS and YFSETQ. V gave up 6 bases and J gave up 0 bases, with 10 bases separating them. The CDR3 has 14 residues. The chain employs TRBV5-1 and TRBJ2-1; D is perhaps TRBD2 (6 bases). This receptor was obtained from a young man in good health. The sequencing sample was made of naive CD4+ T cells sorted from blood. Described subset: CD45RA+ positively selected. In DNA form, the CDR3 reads TGCGCCAGCACCCCGACTAGCTCCTACAATGAGCAGTTCTTC. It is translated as CASTPTSSYNEQFF.